This entry lists 6 T cell receptor beta chains sequenced from one sample in a study of cytomegalovirus exposure and HLA in healthy donors. PCR was performed using 60 Vbeta and 13 Jbeta primers. Some clones are missing from TCRdb's copy, which holds only in-frame ones; the method was immunoSEQ multiplex PCR. The sample holds fewer than 150,000 clones, 73% seen once. Sequencing input: PBMCs. The receptors derive from a human donor in good health.

This clone has only a few counts. V usage is TRBV6-5 and J usage is TRBJ2-5; possibly TRBD2 for D (6 bases). CDR1 is MNHEY and CDR2 is SVGAGI in the germline V gene. CDR3 length: 13 residues. Trimming left V 7 bases short and J 1 base short, with 10 bases between. The CDR3 loop reads CASNRETQETQYF. CDR3 sequence (DNA): TGTGCCAGCAATCGGGAGACCCAAGAGACCCAGTACTTC.

The table lists this clone with a few counts. This rearrangement joins TRBV2 to TRBJ1-2; D may be TRBD1 (6 bases). CDR1 is SNHLY and CDR2 is FYNNEI in the germline V gene. The CDR3 spans 13 residues. With 8 bases removed from V and 2 bases from J, the gap between germline ends came to 12 bases. The CDR3 DNA is TGTGCCAGCGCTCCAGGGGAAAACTATGGCTACACCTTC. Translated, it gives CASAPGENYGYTF.

The chain uses TRBV11-3 and TRBJ2-7, with D perhaps matching TRBD1 (5 bases). CDR3 length equals 14 residues. With 5 bases removed from V and 5 bases from J, the gap between germline ends came to 16 bases. Germline V lookup: CDR1 SGHNT, CDR2 YENEEA. The CDR3 loop is CASSARAGINEQYF. The DNA for the CDR3 is TGTGCCAGCAGCGCCCGGGCAGGGATCAACGAGCAGTACTTC.

This sequence joins TRBV5-1 and TRBJ2-2; 7 bases are a match to TRBD2. The J segment lost 6 bases and the V segment lost 3 bases, leaving 2 bases of the junction unmatched. The germline V gene encodes CDR1 SGHRS and CDR2 YFSETQ. The CDR3 runs to 13 residues. The CDR3 region has the DNA TGCGCCAGCAGCTGGGCGGGGGCCGGGGAGCTGTTTTTT. It codes for CASSWAGAGELFF.

The chain links TRBV7-3 to TRBJ2-6, with D possibly TRBD2 on 6 matching bases. The CDR3 contains 18 residues. Per the germline V gene, CDR1 is SGHTA and CDR2 is FQGTGA. V shed 7 bases and J shed 0 bases, with 19 bases lying between them. Written as DNA, the CDR3 is TGTGCCAGCATGGAGGGACGCTCACCGGGCTCTGGGGCCAACGTCCTGACTTTC. Its protein is CASMEGRSPGSGANVLTF.

The rearrangement joins TRBV29-1 to TRBJ2-5; D unresolved. The ends were cut back, 4 bases at V and 0 bases at J, with 6 bases in the middle. The germline V gene encodes CDR1 SQVTM and CDR2 ANQGSEA. The CDR3 has 12 residues. CDR3 sequence reads: CSVAPDQETQYF. CDR3 coding DNA: TGCAGCGTTGCCCCCGACCAAGAGACCCAGTACTTC. The whole variable domain, filled in from reference TRBV29-1 and TRBJ2-5, reads SAVISQKPSRDICQRGTSLTIQCQVDSQVTMMFWYRQQPGQSLTLIATANQGSEATYESGFVIDKFPISRPNLTFSTLTVSNMSPEDSSIYLCSVAPDQETQYFGPGTRLLVL.